These 6 T cell receptor beta chains originate from one sample sequenced in a study of T cell responses to AZD1222 COVID-19 vaccine. Sequencing was performed with immunoSEQ multiplex PCR; in TCRdb, only in-frame clones are kept and a portion is missing. The data hold fewer than 200,000 clones, with 85% to 95% observed a single time. The source material was peripheral blood, sampled on day 0 of AZD1222 vaccination. Receptors originate from an adult in good health.

The gene calls are TRBV27 and TRBJ2-2, with TRBD2 as a possible D gene (5 bases). Germline CDR1 MNHEY, CDR2 SMNVEV (reference sequence). Deletions cut 5 bases from V and 5 bases from J, with 9 bases between. The CDR3 contains 13 residues. The CDR3 DNA reads as TGTGCCAGCAGTATGGGGAGAACCGGGGAGCTGTTTTTT. This codes for CASSMGRTGELFF.

This clone appeared a single time. The V gene is TRBV7-2, the J gene TRBJ2-3; TRBD2 matches at 7 bases. The CDR3 has 14 amino acids. Trimming cost V 2 bases and J 4 bases; bases outside gene matches: 3. The V gene's germline CDR1 is SGHTA and CDR2 FQGNSA. CDR3 sequence reads: CASSLPGRPDTQYF. The CDR3 DNA reads as TGTGCCAGCAGCTTACCCGGGAGGCCAGATACGCAGTATTTT. The full variable domain, rest sourced from reference TRBV7-2 and TRBJ2-3, is GAGVSQSPSNKVTEKGKDVELRCDPISGHTALYWYRQSLGQGLEFLIYFQGNSAPDKSGLPSDRFSAERTGGSVSTLTIQRTQQEDSAVYLCASSLPGRPDTQYFGPGTRLTVL.

V usage is TRBV28 and J usage is TRBJ2-1; TRBD1 aligns across 7 bases. The CDR3 runs to 15 residues. The J segment lost 10 bases and the V segment lost 1 base, leaving 10 bases of the junction unmatched. From germline, CDR1 is MDHEN and CDR2 SYDVKM. The CDR3 here is CASSLYPQGVPEQFF. DNA for the CDR3: TGTGCCAGCAGTTTATACCCCCAGGGGGTCCCGGAGCAGTTCTTC.

The chain is built from TRBV5-1 and TRBJ1-1; D might be TRBD1 (6 bases). Germline V CDR1 and CDR2: SGHRS, YFSETQ. V was trimmed by 4 bases and J by 7 bases, leaving 17 bases between them. This CDR3 contains 14 residues. The CDR3 loop is CASSPLTGMDEAFF. The CDR3, as DNA: TGCGCCAGCAGCCCTCTAACAGGGATGGATGAAGCTTTCTTT. Full variable domain (remainder filled in from reference TRBV5-1 and TRBJ1-1): KAGVTQTPRYLIKTRGQQVTLSCSPISGHRSVSWYQQTPGQGLQFLFEYFSETQRNKGNFPGRFSGRQFSNSRSEMNVSTLELGDSALYLCASSPLTGMDEAFFGQGTRLTVV.

The chain joins TRBV2 to TRBJ1-2; TRBD1 is a possible D gene (6 bases). Germline V gene data show CDR1 as SNHLY and CDR2 as FYNNEI. Trimming pared 8 bases from V and 7 bases from J, leaving 20 bases between. The CDR3 contains 14 residues. Written as DNA, the CDR3 is TGTGCCAGCGGGGGGGGCTACAGTCCGTCTGGCTACACCTTC. Translated: CASGGGYSPSGYTF.

This chain links TRBV9 with TRBJ2-2; possibly TRBD1 for D (5 bases). From germline, CDR1 is SGDLS and CDR2 YYNGEE. Trimming cost V 4 bases and J 4 bases, with 11 bases left between them. This CDR3 has 14 residues. The CDR3 is CASSPQGTTGELFF. The CDR3 bases are TGTGCCAGCAGCCCCCAGGGAACCACCGGGGAGCTGTTTTTT.